The clone carrying this TCR beta chain was recorded at least ten times. Described time point: patch test 2, 6 weeks after DPC sensitization. Specified treatment: therapeutic diphenylcyclopropenone sensitization with weekly scalp DPC. The CDR3 sequence is 13 residues long. The germline CDR1 and CDR2 sequences are SGHTA and FQGNSA. V lost 3 bases and J lost 8, with 13 bases in between. The data belong to a study of human T cells and chemical hapten exposure. TCRdb reanalysed the RACE reads using MiXCR and keeps one entry per CDR3 protein. The table records tens of thousands of distinct CDR3 sequences, 10% to 13% of them present only once.

Sequencing used whole blood, obtained in connection with sensitization to the hapten diphenylcyclopropenone (DPC). The receptor's source is a woman between 50 and 59 years old with alopecia areata. Some clones in this sample may be carry-over from other donors' samples. This chain links TRBV7-2 with TRBJ2-5; perhaps TRBD2 as D (5 bases). The CDR3 sequence is CASSFGLSSTQYF. DNA of the CDR3: TGTGCCAGCAGCTTTGGTCTGTCTAGCACCCAGTACTTC.